A single sample is the source of the 13 T cell receptor beta chains below, sequenced in a study of T cell repertoires in aging, cancer and after chemotherapy. Amplification of TCR beta used genomic DNA extracted from peripheral blood. Rearranged V-D-J TRB sequences were amplified with a mixed TRB-A/B primer pool. TCRdb redid the calling of the multiplex PCR reads with MiXCR, one entry per CDR3 protein. The table includes roughly 6,200 distinct CDR3 sequences, around 30% detected once. Sequenced: blood. The receptors come from a human donor with a blood cancer.

The rearrangement links TRBV5-4 to TRBJ2-7; tentatively, D is TRBD2 (5 bases). CDR3 length: 15 residues. V dropped 4 bases and J dropped 5 bases, with 19 bases sitting between them. Germline V gives CDR1 SGHNT, CDR2 YYREEE (reference sequence). The CDR3 DNA is TGTGCCAGCAGCCCACTAGGCCTGGACGCCCACGAGCAGTACTTC. Translated: CASSPLGLDAHEQYF.

This clonotype is labeled as medium-sized. The rearrangement joins TRBV7-9 to TRBJ2-1, with no clear D. Germline V lookup: CDR1 SEHNR, CDR2 FQNEAQ (reference sequence). The CDR3 is 14 residues long. The V and J ends lost 1 base and 8 bases respectively, with 12 bases between them. The CDR3 loop reads CASSLGSYWDEQFF. The CDR3 DNA follows: TGTGCCAGCAGCTTAGGTAGCTACTGGGATGAGCAGTTCTTC.

This chain links TRBV4-2 with TRBJ2-2; D may correspond to TRBD1 or TRBD2 (5 bases each). The CDR3 covers 17 residues. Germline V lookup: CDR1 LGHNA, CDR2 YNFKEQ. The V end lost 0 bases, the J end lost 0 bases, and 11 bases lay between the germline ends. CDR3 in DNA: TGTGCCAGCAGCCAAGATGAAGGGGACGCGAACACCGGGGAGCTGTTTTTT. Translated: CASSQDEGDANTGELFF.

The chain combines TRBV7-9 with TRBJ2-2, with 7 bases aligning to TRBD1. The CDR3 has 15 residues. The V gene end was trimmed by 5 bases and the J gene end by 5 bases; junction bases not matched to a gene: 8. Germline V lookup: CDR1 SEHNR, CDR2 FQNEAQ (reference sequence). CDR3 in amino acids: CASSPGQAATGELFF. In DNA form, the CDR3 reads TGTGCCAGCAGCCCAGGACAGGCCGCGACCGGGGAGCTGTTTTTT.

In its sample, this clonotype ranks as medium-sized (0.01 to 0.1%). This chain connects TRBV5-5 to TRBJ2-1, with D unclear. The V gene lost 3 bases and the J gene lost 5 bases, with 15 bases spanning the gap. The CDR3 is made up of 15 amino acids. Per germline, CDR1 SGHKS and CDR2 YYEKEE (reference sequence). CDR3 residues: CASSWTLRFDNEQFF. DNA of the CDR3: TGTGCCAGCAGCTGGACCCTCAGGTTCGACAATGAGCAGTTCTTC.

The chain combines TRBV13 with TRBJ1-2; 7 bases align to TRBD1. Unmatched junction bases numbered 12, after V lost 5 bases and J lost 0 bases. Germline values: CDR1 PRHDT, CDR2 FYEKMQ (reference sequence). The CDR3 consists of 17 residues. This chain's CDR3 is CASSALRGTVTNYGYTF. The CDR3 nucleotides are TGTGCCAGCAGCGCCCTCCGCGGGACAGTGACTAACTATGGCTACACCTTC.

By proportion, this clonotype is medium-sized. V is TRBV5-5 and J is TRBJ2-3; TRBD2 agrees at 10 bases. V lost 3 bases, J lost 5 bases, and 12 bases stayed unmatched. The CDR3 runs 17 residues. Germline V lookup: CDR1 SGHKS, CDR2 YYEKEE (reference sequence). The CDR3 region is CASSWSGRASILDTQYF. The CDR3 nucleotides are TGTGCCAGCAGCTGGAGCGGGAGGGCCTCTATCCTAGATACGCAGTATTTT. The variable domain in full, with the rest retrieved from reference TRBV5-5 and TRBJ2-3, is DAGVTQSPTHLIKTRGQQVTLRCSPISGHKSVSWYQQVLGQGPQFIFQYYEKEERGRGNFPDRFSARQFPNYSSELNVNALLLGDSALYLCASSWSGRASILDTQYFGPGTRLTVL.

The table lists this clonotype with a few counts. The rearrangement links TRBV4-2 to TRBJ2-5, with 9 bases lining up with TRBD2. Trimming took 1 base from V and 4 from J; bases not matched to a gene: 16. This CDR3 has 19 residues. CDR1 is LGHNA, CDR2 YNFKEQ, per germline. This chain's CDR3 is CASSQADWGAGGTSETQYF. The CDR3 DNA reads as TGTGCCAGCAGCCAAGCTGATTGGGGAGCGGGAGGAACCTCAGAGACCCAGTACTTC.

This sequence joins TRBV6-2 or TRBV6-3 and TRBJ2-7, with a weak D call TRBD1 (5 bases). Germline assignment: CDR1 MNHEY and CDR2 SVGEGT. Deletions cut 5 bases from V and 2 bases from J, with 16 bases between. The CDR3 consists of 15 residues. This chain's CDR3 is CASSPPVDSPYEQYF. The CDR3 DNA is TGTGCCAGCAGTCCTCCGGTTGACAGCCCCTACGAGCAGTACTTC.

A note on this clonotype: One base away lies a much larger clone, so this may be a sequencing read error. This is likely a read error, given that the CDR3 carries no conserved phenylalanine or tryptophan at its end. The V and J genes are TRBV12-3 or TRBV12-4 and TRBJ2-5; no definite D call. CDR3 size: 14 residues. V dropped 4 bases and J dropped 4 bases, with 13 bases sitting between them. CDR3 loop: CASSSLVPSETQYL. For the CDR3, the DNA is TGTGCCAGCAGTTCATTGGTCCCTTCAGAGACCCAGTACTTA.

The chain recombines TRBV5-6 with TRBJ1-2; D unresolved. From germline, CDR1 is SGHDT and CDR2 YYEEEE. This CDR3 contains 15 residues. Trimming pared 4 bases from V and 4 bases from J, leaving 17 bases between. The DNA of the CDR3 is TGTGCCAGCAGCGGCTGGAGTCCGGAAGTCTATGGCTACACCTTC. This codes for CASSGWSPEVYGYTF.

The chain has TRBV29-1 and TRBJ1-2, with 8 nucleotides matching TRBD1. This CDR3 spans 13 amino acids. Trimming cost V 1 base and J 6 bases; bases outside gene matches: 4. The germline V gene has CDR1 SQVTM and CDR2 ANQGSEA. CDR3 DNA: TGCAGCGTTGAAGGGACAGGGAGACATGGCTACACCTTC. Amino acid sequence: CSVEGTGRHGYTF.

This clonotype has only a few counts. The chain employs TRBV24-1 and TRBJ2-7; 12 nucleotides agree with TRBD2. Germline CDR1 KGHDR, CDR2 SFDVKD. The CDR3 runs to 14 residues. The J segment lost 9 bases and the V segment lost 6 bases, leaving 8 bases of the junction unmatched. DNA for the CDR3: TGTGCCACCAGTTGGACTAGCGGGACCCAGGGGCAGTACTTC. It is translated as CATSWTSGTQGQYF.